This T cell receptor (beta chain) was captured in a study of CD8+CD57+ T cells in acquired aplastic anemia. CDR1 SGHRS and CDR2 YFSETQ come from the germline V gene. The CDR3 runs to 14 residues. Patients sequenced had flow cytometry evidence of CD8+CD57+ cell expansion. Remarks on this clonotype: An end of the junction does not agree with germline; a read error may underlie this.

The use of genomic DNA as template underpinned the TCR beta VDJ and CDR3 profiling. MiXCR, applied by TCRdb to the reads, yields one record per CDR3 protein. The table records about 290,000 distinct CDR3 sequences, under 60% of them present only once. The V gene is TRBV5-1, the J gene TRBJ2-7; D call uncertain. Sequencing used sorted CD4+, CD8+, or CD8+CD57+ T cells (not recorded which) from PBMCs. This receptor was identified in a human donor with aplastic anemia. CDR3 amino acids: CASSSRVQSYEQYF. CDR3 DNA sequence: TGTGCCAGCAGCTCTAGGGTACAGTCCTACGAGCAGTACTTC.